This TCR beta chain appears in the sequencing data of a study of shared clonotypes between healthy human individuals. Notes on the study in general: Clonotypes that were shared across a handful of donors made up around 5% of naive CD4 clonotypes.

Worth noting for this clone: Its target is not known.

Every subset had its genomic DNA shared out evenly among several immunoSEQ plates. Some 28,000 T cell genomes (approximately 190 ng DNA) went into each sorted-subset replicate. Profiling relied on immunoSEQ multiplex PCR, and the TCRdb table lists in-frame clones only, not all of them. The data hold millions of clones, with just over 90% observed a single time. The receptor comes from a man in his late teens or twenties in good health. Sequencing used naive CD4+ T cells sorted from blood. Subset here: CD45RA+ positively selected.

The CDR3 DNA reads as TGTGCCAGCAGCGTAGCTTCGGCGGGGGGGCAGGATACGCAGTATTTT. This sequence encodes CASSVASAGGQDTQYF. This chain links TRBV9 with TRBJ2-3, with 9 positions matching TRBD2. The CDR3 covers 16 residues. Germline CDR1 is SGDLS and CDR2 is YYNGEE. V lost 0 bases, J lost 6 bases, and 8 bases stayed unmatched.